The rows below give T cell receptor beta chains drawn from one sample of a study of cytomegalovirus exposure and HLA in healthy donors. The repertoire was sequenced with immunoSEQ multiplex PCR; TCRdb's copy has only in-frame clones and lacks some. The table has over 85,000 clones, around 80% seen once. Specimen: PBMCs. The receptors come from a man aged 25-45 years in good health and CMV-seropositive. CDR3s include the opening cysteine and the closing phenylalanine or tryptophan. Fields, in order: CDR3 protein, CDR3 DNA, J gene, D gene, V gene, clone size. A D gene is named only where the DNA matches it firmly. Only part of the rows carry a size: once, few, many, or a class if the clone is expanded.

CDR3 protein: CASSAYRGPGELFF; CDR3 DNA: TGTGCCAGCAGCGCTTACAGGGGGCCCGGGGAGCTGTTTTTT; J gene: TRBJ2-2; D gene: TRBD1; V gene: TRBV9; clone size: once
CDR3 protein: CASSEGTGQNTEAFF; CDR3 DNA: TGTGCCAGCAGCGAGGGGACAGGACAGAACACTGAAGCTTTCTTT; J gene: TRBJ1-1; D gene: TRBD1; V gene: TRBV11-2; clone size: NA
CDR3 protein: CASSYGPTYEQYF; CDR3 DNA: TGTGCCAGCAGTTACGGGCCCACCTACGAGCAGTACTTC; J gene: TRBJ2-7; D gene: NA; V gene: TRBV6-5; clone size: NA
CDR3 protein: CASPPFSGANVLTF; CDR3 DNA: TGTGCCAGCCCCCCCTTTTCTGGGGCCAACGTCCTGACTTTC; J gene: TRBJ2-6; D gene: NA; V gene: TRBV7-9; clone size: NA
CDR3 protein: CASSQVLGEGETQYF; CDR3 DNA: TGCGCCAGCAGCCAAGTTCTGGGGGAGGGAGAGACCCAGTACTTC; J gene: TRBJ2-5; D gene: TRBD2; V gene: TRBV4-1; clone size: NA
CDR3 protein: CASSLAGVGGELFF; CDR3 DNA: TGTGCCAGCAGCTTAGCGGGGGTTGGCGGGGAGCTGTTTTTT; J gene: TRBJ2-2; D gene: TRBD2; V gene: TRBV27; clone size: once
CDR3 protein: CAISESGGYTF; CDR3 DNA: TGTGCCATCAGTGAGTCGGGGGGTTACACCTTC; J gene: TRBJ1-2; D gene: NA; V gene: TRBV10-3; clone size: NA
CDR3 protein: CAWSGGPGNTIYF; CDR3 DNA: TGTGCCTGGAGTGGGGGGCCTGGAAACACCATATATTTT; J gene: TRBJ1-3; D gene: NA; V gene: TRBV30; clone size: NA
CDR3 protein: CASSPNPVSPSGANVLTF; CDR3 DNA: TGCGCCAGCAGCCCCAACCCGGTCTCGCCCTCTGGGGCCAACGTCCTGACTTTC; J gene: TRBJ2-6; D gene: NA; V gene: TRBV4-3; clone size: NA
CDR3 protein: CASSPQGDQPQHF; CDR3 DNA: TGTGCCAGTAGTCCACAGGGGGATCAGCCCCAGCATTTT; J gene: TRBJ1-5; D gene: TRBD1; V gene: TRBV19; clone size: NA
CDR3 protein: CASSSYLEETQYF; CDR3 DNA: TGTGCCAGCAGCTCCTACTTAGAAGAGACCCAGTACTTC; J gene: TRBJ2-5; D gene: NA; V gene: TRBV7-2; clone size: NA
CDR3 protein: CASSMGQRNTEAFF; CDR3 DNA: TGTGCCAGCAGTATGGGACAGAGGAACACTGAAGCTTTCTTT; J gene: TRBJ1-1; D gene: TRBD1; V gene: TRBV6-5; clone size: few
CDR3 protein: CASSLVQQETQYF; CDR3 DNA: TGTGCCAGCAGCTTAGTTCAGCAAGAGACCCAGTACTTC; J gene: TRBJ2-5; D gene: NA; V gene: TRBV7-2; clone size: few
CDR3 protein: CASSPHSGANVLTF; CDR3 DNA: TGTGCCAGCAGCCCCCACTCTGGGGCCAACGTCCTGACTTTC; J gene: TRBJ2-6; D gene: NA; V gene: TRBV7-9; clone size: few
CDR3 protein: CASSGLGADQETQYF; CDR3 DNA: TGTGCCAGCAGTGGCCTTGGGGCAGACCAAGAGACCCAGTACTTC; J gene: TRBJ2-5; D gene: NA; V gene: TRBV6-1; clone size: NA
CDR3 protein: CASSQDSGPNTEAFF; CDR3 DNA: TGCGCCAGCAGCCAAGATTCAGGGCCCAACACTGAAGCTTTCTTT; J gene: TRBJ1-1; D gene: NA; V gene: TRBV4-1; clone size: NA
CDR3 protein: CASSLVPGGFPLANYGYTF; CDR3 DNA: TGTGCCAGCAGCTTGGTACCAGGGGGTTTCCCCTTAGCTAACTATGGCTACACCTTC; J gene: TRBJ1-2; D gene: TRBD1; V gene: TRBV5-6; clone size: NA
CDR3 protein: CASSSSGGLTGELFF; CDR3 DNA: TGTGCCAGCAGTTCTAGCGGGGGTCTTACCGGGGAGCTGTTTTTT; J gene: TRBJ2-2; D gene: TRBD2; V gene: TRBV6-5; clone size: NA
CDR3 protein: CAWSRGWEQYF; CDR3 DNA: TGTGCCTGGAGTAGGGGGTGGGAGCAGTACTTC; J gene: TRBJ2-7; D gene: NA; V gene: TRBV30; clone size: NA
CDR3 protein: CASSLRRGSTDTQYF; CDR3 DNA: TGCGCCAGCAGCTTGCGCAGGGGGAGCACAGATACGCAGTATTTT; J gene: TRBJ2-3; D gene: TRBD1; V gene: TRBV5-1; clone size: few
CDR3 protein: CASSLALAVSYNEQFF; CDR3 DNA: TGTGCCAGCAGCTTGGCTCTAGCAGTCTCCTACAATGAGCAGTTCTTC; J gene: TRBJ2-1; D gene: NA; V gene: TRBV5-8; clone size: NA
CDR3 protein: CASSQGQADSGNTIYF; CDR3 DNA: TGCGCCAGCAGCCAGGGACAGGCTGACTCTGGAAACACCATATATTTT; J gene: TRBJ1-3; D gene: TRBD1; V gene: TRBV4-3; clone size: medium-sized
CDR3 protein: CASSQGLPRGGQPQHF; CDR3 DNA: TGCGCCAGCAGCCAAGGGCTACCGAGAGGTGGTCAGCCCCAGCATTTT; J gene: TRBJ1-5; D gene: NA; V gene: TRBV4-3; clone size: NA
CDR3 protein: CASSPTGHSGNTIYF; CDR3 DNA: TGCGCCAGCAGCCCGACAGGCCACTCTGGAAACACCATATATTTT; J gene: TRBJ1-3; D gene: NA; V gene: TRBV4-1; clone size: NA
CDR3 protein: CASSLWGTGNYGYTF; CDR3 DNA: TGTGCCAGCAGCTTATGGGGGACAGGGAACTATGGCTACACCTTC; J gene: TRBJ1-2; D gene: TRBD1; V gene: TRBV7-9; clone size: NA
CDR3 protein: CASSLLGTGVNTQYF; CDR3 DNA: TGTGCCAGCAGCTTATTAGGGACAGGGGTAAATACGCAGTATTTT; J gene: TRBJ2-3; D gene: TRBD1; V gene: TRBV7-8; clone size: NA
CDR3 protein: CASTNTNTGELFF; CDR3 DNA: TGTGCCAGCACGAACACGAACACCGGGGAGCTGTTTTTT; J gene: TRBJ2-2; D gene: NA; V gene: TRBV28; clone size: NA
CDR3 protein: CASSPTGPGTDTQYF; CDR3 DNA: TGTGCCAGCAGTCCAACAGGACCGGGCACAGATACGCAGTATTTT; J gene: TRBJ2-3; D gene: NA; V gene: TRBV6-5; clone size: NA
CDR3 protein: CASSVAMNTEAFF; CDR3 DNA: TGTGCCAGCAGTGTGGCCATGAACACTGAAGCTTTCTTT; J gene: TRBJ1-1; D gene: NA; V gene: TRBV2; clone size: few
CDR3 protein: CASSRQPSGANGLTF; CDR3 DNA: TGTGCCAGCAGTCGACAACCCTCTGGGGCCAACGGCCTGACTTTC; J gene: TRBJ2-6; D gene: NA; V gene: TRBV28; clone size: few
CDR3 protein: CASSLESSGGETQYF; CDR3 DNA: TGTGCCAGCAGCTTAGAAAGTTCAGGCGGGGAGACCCAGTACTTC; J gene: TRBJ2-5; D gene: NA; V gene: TRBV7-6; clone size: NA
CDR3 protein: CASRSTGQGANVLTF; CDR3 DNA: TGTGCCAGCAGGTCAACAGGGCAGGGGGCCAACGTCCTGACTTTC; J gene: TRBJ2-6; D gene: NA; V gene: TRBV11-2; clone size: NA
CDR3 protein: CASNVLPGNQPQHF; CDR3 DNA: TGTGCCAGCAATGTCCTTCCCGGCAATCAGCCCCAGCATTTT; J gene: TRBJ1-5; D gene: NA; V gene: TRBV28; clone size: NA
CDR3 protein: CASSQDLGAAETQYF; CDR3 DNA: TGCGCCAGCAGCCAAGATCTGGGGGCGGCAGAGACCCAGTACTTC; J gene: TRBJ2-5; D gene: NA; V gene: TRBV4-3; clone size: NA
CDR3 protein: CASSSGSSGANVLTF; CDR3 DNA: TGCGCCAGCAGCTCCGGGAGCTCTGGGGCCAACGTCCTGACTTTC; J gene: TRBJ2-6; D gene: NA; V gene: TRBV5-1; clone size: NA
CDR3 protein: CASRPTAGGNTEAFF; CDR3 DNA: TGCGCCAGCAGGCCTACGGCAGGAGGCAACACTGAAGCTTTCTTT; J gene: TRBJ1-1; D gene: NA; V gene: TRBV5-1; clone size: once
CDR3 protein: CASSVEGDQETQYF; CDR3 DNA: TGTGCCAGCAGCGTAGAAGGGGACCAAGAGACCCAGTACTTC; J gene: TRBJ2-5; D gene: NA; V gene: TRBV9; clone size: NA
CDR3 protein: CAWRDSGGGTQYF; CDR3 DNA: TGTGCCTGGAGAGATAGCGGGGGGGGGACCCAGTACTTC; J gene: TRBJ2-5; D gene: TRBD2; V gene: TRBV30; clone size: NA
CDR3 protein: CASSQGLAGTYEQYF; CDR3 DNA: TGTGCCAGCAGCCAAGGGCTAGCGGGCACCTACGAGCAGTACTTC; J gene: TRBJ2-7; D gene: TRBD2; V gene: TRBV14; clone size: NA
CDR3 protein: CASSLYPGGNQPQHF; CDR3 DNA: TGTGCCAGCAGCTTGTATCCAGGGGGCAATCAGCCCCAGCATTTT; J gene: TRBJ1-5; D gene: NA; V gene: TRBV5-8; clone size: NA
CDR3 protein: CASSLAGLPGSYQPQHF; CDR3 DNA: TGTGCCAGCAGCTTAGCAGGACTCCCGGGTAGCTATCAGCCCCAGCATTTT; J gene: TRBJ1-5; D gene: NA; V gene: TRBV7-8; clone size: NA
CDR3 protein: CASSYRGEGTQYF; CDR3 DNA: TGTGCCAGCAGTTACCGGGGGGAGGGGACCCAGTACTTC; J gene: TRBJ2-5; D gene: TRBD2; V gene: TRBV6-5; clone size: NA
CDR3 protein: CASNNHHPPGTRANYGYTF; CDR3 DNA: TGTGCCAGTAACAACCACCACCCGCCCGGGACACGGGCTAACTATGGCTACACCTTC; J gene: TRBJ1-2; D gene: NA; V gene: TRBV2; clone size: NA
CDR3 protein: CSAITLTVGFF; CDR3 DNA: TGCAGTGCTATTACCCTGACAGTGGGCTTCTTT; J gene: TRBJ1-1; D gene: NA; V gene: TRBV20-1; clone size: NA
CDR3 protein: CASRDRGRGNYGYTF; CDR3 DNA: TGTGCCAGTAGGGACAGGGGGCGCGGAAACTATGGCTACACCTTC; J gene: TRBJ1-2; D gene: TRBD1; V gene: TRBV19; clone size: few
CDR3 protein: CAWSVQMTVNTEAFF; CDR3 DNA: TGTGCCTGGAGTGTACAAATGACAGTGAACACTGAAGCTTTCTTT; J gene: TRBJ1-1; D gene: NA; V gene: TRBV30; clone size: NA
CDR3 protein: CASSLAASGLYEQYF; CDR3 DNA: TGCGCCAGCAGCTTGGCGGCTAGCGGGCTCTACGAGCAGTACTTC; J gene: TRBJ2-7; D gene: TRBD2; V gene: TRBV5-1; clone size: NA
CDR3 protein: CASSGFWGEETQYF; CDR3 DNA: TGTGCCAGCAGCGGGTTTTGGGGGGAAGAGACCCAGTACTTC; J gene: TRBJ2-5; D gene: NA; V gene: TRBV7-9; clone size: NA
CDR3 protein: CASALRDSGNEQFF; CDR3 DNA: TGTGCCAGCGCCCTCAGGGATAGTGGCAATGAGCAGTTCTTC; J gene: TRBJ2-1; D gene: NA; V gene: TRBV2; clone size: NA
CDR3 protein: CASSTGEFVSYEQYF; CDR3 DNA: TGTGCCAGCAGTACAGGGGAGTTTGTTTCCTACGAGCAGTACTTC; J gene: TRBJ2-7; D gene: TRBD1; V gene: TRBV6-5; clone size: NA
CDR3 protein: CASSEDGGRITDTQYF; CDR3 DNA: TGTGCCAGCAGTGAAGATGGGGGGAGAATCACAGATACGCAGTATTTT; J gene: TRBJ2-3; D gene: NA; V gene: TRBV6-1; clone size: NA
CDR3 protein: CASSYGTDYGYTF; CDR3 DNA: TGTGCCAGTAGTTATGGGACAGACTATGGCTACACCTTC; J gene: TRBJ1-2; D gene: TRBD1; V gene: TRBV19; clone size: NA
CDR3 protein: CASSLQSPSTDTQYF; CDR3 DNA: TGCGCCAGCAGCTTGCAGTCACCGAGCACAGATACGCAGTATTTT; J gene: TRBJ2-3; D gene: NA; V gene: TRBV5-1; clone size: NA
CDR3 protein: CASSFRGPNTEAFF; CDR3 DNA: TGTGCCAGCAGTTTTAGGGGGCCCAACACTGAAGCTTTCTTT; J gene: TRBJ1-1; D gene: TRBD1; V gene: TRBV27; clone size: NA
CDR3 protein: CASSGTQGQGKAFF; CDR3 DNA: TGTGCCAGCAGCGGTACCCAGGGACAGGGGAAAGCTTTCTTT; J gene: TRBJ1-1; D gene: TRBD1; V gene: TRBV9; clone size: NA